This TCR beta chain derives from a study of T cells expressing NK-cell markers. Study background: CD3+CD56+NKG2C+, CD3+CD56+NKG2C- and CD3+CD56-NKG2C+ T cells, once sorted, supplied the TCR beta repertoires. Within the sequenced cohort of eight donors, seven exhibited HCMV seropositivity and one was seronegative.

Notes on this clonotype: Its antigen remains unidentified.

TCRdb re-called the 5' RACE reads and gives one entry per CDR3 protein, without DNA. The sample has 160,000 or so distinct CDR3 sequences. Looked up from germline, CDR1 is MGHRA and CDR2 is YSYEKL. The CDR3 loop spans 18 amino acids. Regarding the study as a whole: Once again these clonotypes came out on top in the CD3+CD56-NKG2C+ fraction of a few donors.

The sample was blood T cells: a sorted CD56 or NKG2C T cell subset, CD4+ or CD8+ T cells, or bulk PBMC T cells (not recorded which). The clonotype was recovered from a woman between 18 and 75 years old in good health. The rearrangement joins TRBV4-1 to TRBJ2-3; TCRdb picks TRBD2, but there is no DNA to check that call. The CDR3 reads CASSQESVLGGSADTQYF.